The T cell receptor (beta chain) described here comes from a study of cytomegalovirus exposure and HLA in healthy donors. Across the whole study: The Caucasian-associated ancestry cluster held under 90% of over 350 genotyped donors.

Primers included in the PCR were 60 Vbeta and 13 Jbeta primers. Sequencing was performed with immunoSEQ multiplex PCR; in TCRdb, only in-frame clones are kept and a portion is missing. The table includes over 200,000 clones, around 89% detected once. Notes on the study in general: The majority of TCR sequences were rare, yet some public TCRs appeared in many donors. Another analysis was done later, and it associated approximately 17,000 TCR beta sequences with HLA alleles at 0.05 false discovery rate.

This clone appeared once. Its antigen remains unidentified. Per the germline V gene, CDR1 is LNHDA and CDR2 is SQIVND (reference sequence). Losses at the gene ends were 7 bases for V and 0 bases for J; bases not matched to a gene: 6. CDR3 length: 15 amino acids. This sequence was found in a woman aged 18-35 years in good health and CMV-seronegative. The sequenced material came from PBMCs. The rearrangement uses TRBV19 and TRBJ1-5; TRBD1 matches 7 bases. The CDR3 loop reads CASTRDSYSNQPQHF. In DNA, the CDR3 is TGTGCCAGTACTCGGGACAGCTATAGCAATCAGCCCCAGCATTTT.